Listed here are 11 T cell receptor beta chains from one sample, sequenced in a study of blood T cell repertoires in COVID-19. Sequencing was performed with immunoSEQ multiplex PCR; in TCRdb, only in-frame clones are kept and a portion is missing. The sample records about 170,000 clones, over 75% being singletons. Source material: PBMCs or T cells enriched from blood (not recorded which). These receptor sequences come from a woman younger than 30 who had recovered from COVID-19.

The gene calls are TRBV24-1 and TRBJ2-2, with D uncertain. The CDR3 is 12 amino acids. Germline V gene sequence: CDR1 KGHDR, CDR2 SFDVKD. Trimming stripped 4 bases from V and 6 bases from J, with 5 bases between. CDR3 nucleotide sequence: TGTGCCACCAGTGACCCCGCCGGGGAGCTGTTTTTT. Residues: CATSDPAGELFF.

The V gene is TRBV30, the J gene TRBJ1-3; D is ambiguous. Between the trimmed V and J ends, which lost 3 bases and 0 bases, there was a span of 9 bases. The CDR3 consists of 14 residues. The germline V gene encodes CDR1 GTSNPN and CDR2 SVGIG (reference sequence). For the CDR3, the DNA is TGTGCCTGGAGCCCCTATTTCTCTGGAAACACCATATATTTT. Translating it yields CAWSPYFSGNTIYF.

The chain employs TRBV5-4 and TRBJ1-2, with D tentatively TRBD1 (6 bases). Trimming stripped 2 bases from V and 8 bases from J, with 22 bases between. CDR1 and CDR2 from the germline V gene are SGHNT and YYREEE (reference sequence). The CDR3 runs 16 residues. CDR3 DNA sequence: TGTGCCAGCAGCTTAGAGGGGGGGCGAGGGGCAGAAGGCTACACCTTC. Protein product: CASSLEGGRGAEGYTF.

CDR3 in amino acids: CASSEGQSGMSTDTQYF. For the CDR3, the DNA is TGTGCCAGCAGCGAGGGGCAAAGCGGGATGTCCACAGATACGCAGTATTTT. The rearrangement links TRBV9 to TRBJ2-3; 7 bases match TRBD2. V was clipped by 3 bases and J by 2 bases; unmatched bases: 12. CDR3 length equals 17 residues. Germline V gene data show CDR1 as SGDLS and CDR2 as YYNGEE.

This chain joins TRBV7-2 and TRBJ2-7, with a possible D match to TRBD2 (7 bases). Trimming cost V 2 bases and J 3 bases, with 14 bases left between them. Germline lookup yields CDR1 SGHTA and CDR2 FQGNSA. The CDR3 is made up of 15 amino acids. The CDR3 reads CASSLIGGADYEQYF. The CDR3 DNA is TGTGCCAGCAGCTTAATAGGGGGGGCGGACTACGAGCAGTACTTC. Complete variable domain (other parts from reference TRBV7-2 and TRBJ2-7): GAGVSQSPSNKVTEKGKDVELRCDPISGHTALYWYRQSLGQGLEFLIYFQGNSAPDKSGLPSDRFSAERTGGSVSTLTIQRTQQEDSAVYLCASSLIGGADYEQYFGPGTRLTVT.

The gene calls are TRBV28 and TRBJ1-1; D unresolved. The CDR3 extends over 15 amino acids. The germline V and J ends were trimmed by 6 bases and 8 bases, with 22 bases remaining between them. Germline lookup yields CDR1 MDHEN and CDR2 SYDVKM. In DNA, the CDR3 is TGTGCCAGCAGGCCATTCCGGGAGATACTTTTGGAAGCTTTCTTT. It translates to CASRPFREILLEAFF. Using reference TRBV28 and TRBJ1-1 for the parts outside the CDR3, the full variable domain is DVKVTQSSRYLVKRTGEKVFLECVQDMDHENMFWYRQDPGLGLRLIYFSYDVKMKEKGDIPEGYSVSREKKERFSLILESASTNQTSMYLCASRPFREILLEAFFGQGTRLTVV.

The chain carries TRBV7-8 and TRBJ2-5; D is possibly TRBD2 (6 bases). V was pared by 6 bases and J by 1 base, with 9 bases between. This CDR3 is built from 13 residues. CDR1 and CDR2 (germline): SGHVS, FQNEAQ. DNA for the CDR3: TGTGCCAGCAGGCGGCGGGGCCAAGAGACCCAGTACTTC. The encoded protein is CASRRRGQETQYF.

CDR3 sequence: CATSDALSGNTGELFF. In DNA form, the CDR3 reads TGTGCCACCAGTGATGCCCTGAGTGGGAACACCGGGGAGCTGTTTTTT. The rearrangement joins TRBV24-1 to TRBJ2-2; no clear D. CDR3 length: 16 amino acids. V was trimmed by 3 bases and J by 1 base, leaving 11 bases between them. Germline V gene sequence: CDR1 KGHDR, CDR2 SFDVKD.

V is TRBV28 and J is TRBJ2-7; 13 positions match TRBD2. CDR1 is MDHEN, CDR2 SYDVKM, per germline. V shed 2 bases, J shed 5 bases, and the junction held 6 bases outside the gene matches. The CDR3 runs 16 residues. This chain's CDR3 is CASSLSPGTSGNEQYF. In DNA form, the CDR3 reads TGTGCCAGCAGTTTAAGCCCCGGGACTAGCGGGAACGAGCAGTACTTC.

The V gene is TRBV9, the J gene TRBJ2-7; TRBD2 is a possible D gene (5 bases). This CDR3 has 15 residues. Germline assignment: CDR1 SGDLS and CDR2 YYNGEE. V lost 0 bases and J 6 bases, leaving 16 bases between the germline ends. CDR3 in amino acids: CASSVEGLGESEQYF. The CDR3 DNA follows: TGTGCCAGCAGCGTAGAAGGCCTCGGGGAATCCGAGCAGTACTTC.

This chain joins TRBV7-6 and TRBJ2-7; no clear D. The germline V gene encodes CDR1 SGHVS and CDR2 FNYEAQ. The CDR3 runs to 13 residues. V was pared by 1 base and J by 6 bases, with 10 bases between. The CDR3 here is CASSLGEAVEQYF. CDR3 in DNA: TGTGCCAGCAGCTTAGGCGAAGCCGTCGAGCAGTACTTC.